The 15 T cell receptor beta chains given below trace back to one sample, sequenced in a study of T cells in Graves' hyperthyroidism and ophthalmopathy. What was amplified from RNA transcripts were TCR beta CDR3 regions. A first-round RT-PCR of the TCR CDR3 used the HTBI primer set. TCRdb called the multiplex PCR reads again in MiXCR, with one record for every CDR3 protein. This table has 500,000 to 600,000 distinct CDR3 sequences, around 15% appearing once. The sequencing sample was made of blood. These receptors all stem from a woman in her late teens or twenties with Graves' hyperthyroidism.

Here the CDR3 DNA reads TGTGCCACCAAGACAACGACGGCGAACACTGAAGCTTTCTTT. This codes for CATKTTTANTEAFF. The V and J genes are TRBV24-1 and TRBJ1-1, with D unclear. The CDR3 is made up of 14 amino acids. Per germline, CDR1 KGHDR and CDR2 SFDVKD. Between the trimmed V and J ends, which lost 8 bases and 1 base, there was a span of 13 bases.

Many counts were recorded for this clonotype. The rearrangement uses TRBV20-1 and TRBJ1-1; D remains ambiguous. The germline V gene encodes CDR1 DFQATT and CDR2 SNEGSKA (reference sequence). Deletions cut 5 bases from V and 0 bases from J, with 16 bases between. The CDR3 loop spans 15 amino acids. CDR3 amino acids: CSAQSTRRLNTEAFF. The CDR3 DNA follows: TGCAGTGCTCAATCAACTCGACGGCTGAACACTGAAGCTTTCTTT.

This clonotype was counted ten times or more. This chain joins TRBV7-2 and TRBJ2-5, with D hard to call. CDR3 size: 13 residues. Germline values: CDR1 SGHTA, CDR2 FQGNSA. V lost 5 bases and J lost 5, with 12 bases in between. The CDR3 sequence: CASSQQWAETQYF. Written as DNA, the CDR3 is TGTGCCAGCAGCCAACAATGGGCGGAGACCCAGTACTTC.

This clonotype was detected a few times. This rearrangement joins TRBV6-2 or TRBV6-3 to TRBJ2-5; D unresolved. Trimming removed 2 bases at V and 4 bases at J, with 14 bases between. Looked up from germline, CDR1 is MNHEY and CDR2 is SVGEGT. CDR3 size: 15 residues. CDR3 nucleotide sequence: TGTGCCAGCAGTTACGTCCAGGTCTGGGGAGAGACCCAGTACTTC. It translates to CASSYVQVWGETQYF.

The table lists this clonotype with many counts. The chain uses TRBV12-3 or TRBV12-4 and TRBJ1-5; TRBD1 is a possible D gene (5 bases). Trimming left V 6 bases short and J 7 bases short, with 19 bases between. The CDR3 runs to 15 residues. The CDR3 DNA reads TGTGCCAGCAGCGCAAAGAGCAGGGTAGGACAGCCCCAGCATTTT. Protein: CASSAKSRVGQPQHF.

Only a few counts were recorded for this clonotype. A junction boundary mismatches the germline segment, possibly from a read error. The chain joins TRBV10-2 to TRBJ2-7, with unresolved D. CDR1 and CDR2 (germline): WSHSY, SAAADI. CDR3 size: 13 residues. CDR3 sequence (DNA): TGCGCCAGCAGCGAGTTGACCTCCTACGAGCAGTACTTC. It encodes CASSELTSYEQYF.

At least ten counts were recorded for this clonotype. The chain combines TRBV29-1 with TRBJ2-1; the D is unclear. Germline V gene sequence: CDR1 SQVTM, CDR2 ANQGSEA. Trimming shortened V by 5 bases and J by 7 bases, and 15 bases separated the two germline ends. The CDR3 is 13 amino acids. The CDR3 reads CSVTRRIRNEQFF. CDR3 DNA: TGCAGCGTTACCCGACGCATTCGGAATGAGCAGTTCTTC.

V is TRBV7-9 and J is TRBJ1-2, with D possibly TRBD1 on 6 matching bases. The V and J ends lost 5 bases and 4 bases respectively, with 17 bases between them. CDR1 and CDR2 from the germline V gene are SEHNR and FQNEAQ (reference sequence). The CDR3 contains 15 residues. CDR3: CASSPRGGASYGYTF. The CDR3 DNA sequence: TGTGCCAGCAGCCCCCGGGGGGGCGCTTCCTATGGCTACACCTTC. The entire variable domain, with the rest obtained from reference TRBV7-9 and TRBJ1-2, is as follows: DTGVSQNPRHKITKRGQNVTFRCDPISEHNRLYWYRQTLGQGPEFLTYFQNEAQLEKSRLLSDRFSAERPKGSFSTLEIQRTEQGDSAMYLCASSPRGGASYGYTFGSGTRLTVV.

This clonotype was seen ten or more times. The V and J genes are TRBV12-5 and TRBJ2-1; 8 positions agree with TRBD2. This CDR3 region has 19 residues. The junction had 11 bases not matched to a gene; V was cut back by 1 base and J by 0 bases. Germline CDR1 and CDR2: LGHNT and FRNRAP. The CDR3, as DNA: TGTGCTAGTGGTTTGGAGTCTAGCGGGTGGTACAGCTCCTACAATGAGCAGTTCTTC. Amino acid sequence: CASGLESSGWYSSYNEQFF.

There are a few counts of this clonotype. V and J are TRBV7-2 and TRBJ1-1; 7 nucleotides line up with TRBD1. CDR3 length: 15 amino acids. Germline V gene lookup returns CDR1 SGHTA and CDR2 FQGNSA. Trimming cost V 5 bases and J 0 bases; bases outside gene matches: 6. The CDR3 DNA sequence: TGTGCCAGCAGCCTGGTGGGACAGATGAACACTGAAGCTTTCTTT. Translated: CASSLVGQMNTEAFF.

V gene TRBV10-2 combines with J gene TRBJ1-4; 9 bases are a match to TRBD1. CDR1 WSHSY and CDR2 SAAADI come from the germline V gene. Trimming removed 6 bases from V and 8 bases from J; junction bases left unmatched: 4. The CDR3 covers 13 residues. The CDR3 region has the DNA TGCGCCAGCAGAGGGACAGGGAAGGAAAAACTGTTTTTT. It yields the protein CASRGTGKEKLFF.

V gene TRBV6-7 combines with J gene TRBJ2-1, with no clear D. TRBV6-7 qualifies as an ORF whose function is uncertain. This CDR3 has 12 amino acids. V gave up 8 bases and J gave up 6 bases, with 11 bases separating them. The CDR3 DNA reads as TGTGCCAGCTTCGGGTTTGGCAATGAGCAGTTCTTC. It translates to CASFGFGNEQFF.

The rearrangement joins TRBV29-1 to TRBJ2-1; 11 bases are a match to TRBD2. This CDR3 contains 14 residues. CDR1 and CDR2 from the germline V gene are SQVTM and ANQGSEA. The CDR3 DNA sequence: TGCAGTGTTCCTACTAGCGGGAGTAACGCTGAGCAGTTCTTC. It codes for CSVPTSGSNAEQFF.

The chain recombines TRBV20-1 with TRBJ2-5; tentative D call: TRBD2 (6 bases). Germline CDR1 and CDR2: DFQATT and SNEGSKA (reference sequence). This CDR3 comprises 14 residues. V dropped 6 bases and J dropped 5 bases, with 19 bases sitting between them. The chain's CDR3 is CSAPWARGWETQYF. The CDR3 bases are TGCAGTGCCCCTTGGGCCCGGGGGTGGGAGACCCAGTACTTC.

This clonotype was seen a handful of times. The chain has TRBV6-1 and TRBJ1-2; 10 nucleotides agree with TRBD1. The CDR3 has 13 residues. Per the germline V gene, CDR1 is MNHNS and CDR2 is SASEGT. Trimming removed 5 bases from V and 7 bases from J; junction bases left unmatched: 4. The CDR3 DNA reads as TGTGCCAGCAGTCACGGACAGGGGGTTGGCTACACCTTC. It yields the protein CASSHGQGVGYTF.